This TCR beta chain is from a study of T-cell reconstitution after alpha-beta-depleted transplantation in children. TCRbeta library construction was performed incorporating unique molecular identifiers. Each CDR3 protein gets one entry after TCRdb re-called the PCR reads with MiXCR. The data hold about 92,000 distinct CDR3 sequences, with about 12% observed a single time. The CDR3 is 12 residues long. Germline CDR1 and CDR2: DFQATT and SNEGSKA (reference sequence). Trimming stripped 3 bases from V and 4 bases from J, with 7 bases between. This clonotype occurred a few times. This rearrangement joins TRBV20-1 to TRBJ2-1; D remains unclear. The sequence derives from a human donor who donated a stem cell graft to a child with inherited bone marrow failure. The material sequenced was PBMCs from the stem cell graft donor, taken from the stem cell graft. CDR3 sequence: CSARDGYNEQFF. The CDR3 coding sequence is TGCAGTGCTAGGGACGGATACAATGAGCAGTTCTTC.